One and the same sample provided the 15 T cell receptor beta chains below, sequenced in a study of blood T cell repertoires in COVID-19. Assay: immunoSEQ multiplex PCR; the TCRdb copy retains only in-frame clones and omits some. The table has 140,000 or so clones, over 80% seen once. Input material: peripheral blood. All receptors come from a man between 60 and 70 years old with active or convalescent COVID-19.

This chain uses TRBV29-1 with TRBJ1-1; D remains ambiguous. V lost 6 bases and J lost 0, with 11 bases in between. The CDR3 totals 13 residues. The germline V gene encodes CDR1 SQVTM and CDR2 ANQGSEA. CDR3 coding DNA: TGCAGCGTGGCCGGGAAAATGAACACTGAAGCTTTCTTT. Its translation is CSVAGKMNTEAFF.

This rearrangement joins TRBV19 to TRBJ2-1; D is ambiguous. Looked up from germline, CDR1 is LNHDA and CDR2 is SQIVND (reference sequence). The V end was cut by 2 bases, the J end by 2 bases, with 16 bases between. This CDR3 has 17 residues. CDR3 loop: CASSISLAPSTYNEQFF. CDR3 nucleotides: TGTGCCAGTAGTATAAGCTTAGCCCCGAGTACCTACAATGAGCAGTTCTTC.

The chain recombines TRBV28 with TRBJ2-5; D uncertain. The CDR3 extends over 15 amino acids. Trimming took 7 bases from V and 5 from J, leaving 20 bases between them. CDR1 and CDR2 from the germline V gene are MDHEN and SYDVKM. Written as DNA, the CDR3 is TGTGCCAGCACCCCGCTTTCGGGTATTCGGGAGACCCAGTACTTC. It encodes CASTPLSGIRETQYF. Variable domain in full (rest from reference TRBV28 and TRBJ2-5): DVKVTQSSRYLVKRTGEKVFLECVQDMDHENMFWYRQDPGLGLRLIYFSYDVKMKEKGDIPEGYSVSREKKERFSLILESASTNQTSMYLCASTPLSGIRETQYFGPGTRLLVL.

The rearrangement links TRBV6-6 to TRBJ2-7, with D perhaps TRBD1 (6 bases). The length of the CDR3 is 18 residues. From germline, CDR1 is MNHNY and CDR2 SVGAGI (reference sequence). V dropped 5 bases and J dropped 2 bases, with 25 bases sitting between them. For the CDR3, the DNA is TGTGCCAGCAGTCCACGTTTAAATACCCGACAGGAAACCTACGAGCAGTACTTC. Residues: CASSPRLNTRQETYEQYF.

The chain recombines TRBV5-1 with TRBJ2-2; 12 bases map to TRBD2. This CDR3 region has 16 residues. J lost 3 bases, V lost 4 bases, and 4 bases had no gene match. Germline values: CDR1 SGHRS, CDR2 YFSETQ. The DNA of the CDR3 is TGCGCCAGCAGCCCAGGACTAGCGGGGTACACCGGGGAGCTGTTTTTT. It translates to CASSPGLAGYTGELFF.

This clone was picked up a small number of times. The V and J genes are TRBV2 and TRBJ2-5, with a possible D match to TRBD1 (6 bases). The CDR3 is 14 amino acids. V lost 8 bases, J lost 0 bases, and 13 bases lay in between. Germline V gene lookup returns CDR1 SNHLY and CDR2 FYNNEI. CDR3 loop: CASRRQANQETQYF. The DNA of the CDR3 is TGTGCCAGCCGTAGACAGGCGAACCAAGAGACCCAGTACTTC.

The chain links TRBV18 to TRBJ1-5, with TRBD1 matching over 8 bases. Germline V gene sequence: CDR1 KGHSH, CDR2 LQKENI. The CDR3 is made up of 13 amino acids. V lost 6 bases and J lost 4; bases outside the gene matches: 2. The CDR3 region is CASSDRANQPQHF. In DNA form, the CDR3 reads TGTGCCAGCTCGGACAGGGCGAATCAGCCCCAGCATTTT.

CDR3 DNA: TGTGCCCCGGGGTCCAAAGGTAAACACGAGCAGTACTTC. Encoded protein: CAPGSKGKHEQYF. The V call is TRBV21-1, the J call TRBJ2-7; the D segment call TRBD2 is taken from the table without a DNA check. TRBV21-1 is described as a pseudogene. There are 13 residues in the CDR3.

V usage is TRBV5-1 and J usage is TRBJ2-3; the D gene is possibly TRBD1 (5 bases). Trimming took off 1 base at V and 0 bases at J, with 6 bases between the two ends. CDR1 and CDR2 from the germline V gene are SGHRS and YFSETQ. This CDR3 is built from 14 residues. The CDR3 sequence: CASSLRGSTDTQYF. In DNA, the CDR3 is TGCGCCAGCAGCTTGAGGGGAAGCACAGATACGCAGTATTTT. The variable domain in full, with the rest retrieved from reference TRBV5-1 and TRBJ2-3, is KAGVTQTPRYLIKTRGQQVTLSCSPISGHRSVSWYQQTPGQGLQFLFEYFSETQRNKGNFPGRFSGRQFSNSRSEMNVSTLELGDSALYLCASSLRGSTDTQYFGPGTRLTVL.

V and J are TRBV6-5 and TRBJ2-7; 13 bases line up with TRBD2. In germline, CDR1 is MNHEY, CDR2 SVGAGI. The CDR3 is 15 residues long. The V segment lost 4 bases and the J segment 7 bases; nucleotides outside the gene matches: 7. CDR3 loop: CASSFRTSGSGEQYF. The CDR3 nucleotides are TGTGCCAGCAGTTTTCGGACTAGCGGGAGTGGGGAGCAGTACTTC.

This clone has just one count. The V gene is TRBV13, the J gene TRBJ1-1; 7 positions match TRBD1. The CDR3 covers 15 residues. From germline, CDR1 is PRHDT and CDR2 FYEKMQ (reference sequence). V lost 2 bases, J lost 3 bases, and 6 bases stayed unmatched. This chain's CDR3 is CASSLIGRGDTEAFF. CDR3 DNA: TGTGCCAGCAGCTTAATCGGCAGGGGGGACACTGAAGCTTTCTTT.

The chain joins TRBV6-1 to TRBJ2-7; 8 positions agree with TRBD1. CDR3 length: 14 residues. Germline CDR1 is MNHNS and CDR2 is SASEGT. J gave up 3 bases and V 0 bases, and 1 base lay outside the gene matches. The CDR3 here is CASSEAQGGYEQYF. The CDR3 bases are TGTGCCAGCAGTGAAGCACAGGGGGGCTACGAGCAGTACTTC.

The chain employs TRBV28 and TRBJ1-1; 9 nucleotides line up with TRBD1. With V trimmed by 5 bases and J by 1 base, 11 bases remained unmatched. The CDR3 sequence is 17 residues long. The germline CDR1 and CDR2 sequences are MDHEN and SYDVKM. The CDR3 is CASSTYTGGIQNTEAFF. DNA for the CDR3: TGTGCCAGCAGTACATATACAGGGGGCATACAGAACACTGAAGCTTTCTTT. The complete variable domain, with remaining parts taken from reference TRBV28 and TRBJ1-1, reads DVKVTQSSRYLVKRTGEKVFLECVQDMDHENMFWYRQDPGLGLRLIYFSYDVKMKEKGDIPEGYSVSREKKERFSLILESASTNQTSMYLCASSTYTGGIQNTEAFFGQGTRLTVV.

Written as DNA, the CDR3 is TGTGCCAGTACCCCGGGAACCTCTGGAAACACCATATATTTT. Its protein is CASTPGTSGNTIYF. This chain joins TRBV19 and TRBJ1-3; the D is unclear. CDR3 length: 14 amino acids. Germline V gene lookup returns CDR1 LNHDA and CDR2 SQIVND (reference sequence). The V gene lost 7 bases and the J gene lost 0 bases, with 10 bases spanning the gap.

The V gene is TRBV30, the J gene TRBJ1-4, with D perhaps matching TRBD1 (6 bases). The germline V gene encodes CDR1 GTSNPN and CDR2 SVGIG (reference sequence). Trimming took off 3 bases at V and 4 bases at J, with 15 bases between the two ends. This CDR3 has 15 residues. CDR3 in DNA: TGTGCCTGGAGGCTGGACAGCGGGGTTAATGAAAAACTGTTTTTT. This codes for CAWRLDSGVNEKLFF. Combining the CDR3 with reference TRBV30 and TRBJ1-4 gives the whole variable domain SQTIHQWPATLVQPVGSPLSLECTVEGTSNPNLYWYRQAAGRGLQLLFYSVGIGQISSEVPQNLSASRPQDRQFILSSKKLLLSDSGFYLCAWRLDSGVNEKLFFGSGTQLSVL.